Below, 3 T cell receptor beta chains from the same sample are listed, as sequenced in a study of T cell responses to AZD1222 COVID-19 vaccine. The assay was immunoSEQ multiplex PCR, and TCRdb's table has in-frame clones only and misses some. This table holds about 160,000 clones, about 91% found once. This specimen was peripheral blood, taken on day 0 of AZD1222 vaccination. The receptors were gathered from an adult in good health.

The CDR3 spells CASSLKSGRRDTEAFF. The DNA for the CDR3 is TGTGCCAGCAGCCTCAAATCTGGGAGGAGGGACACTGAAGCTTTCTTT. The chain carries TRBV5-4 and TRBJ1-1, with D uncertain. CDR3 length: 16 residues. The germline V and J ends were trimmed by 4 bases and 3 bases, with 19 bases remaining between them. Germline V gene data show CDR1 as SGHNT and CDR2 as YYREEE (reference sequence).

V gene TRBV7-2 combines with J gene TRBJ1-4, with 9 bases that match TRBD1. CDR1 and CDR2 (germline): SGHTA, FQGNSA. The V segment lost 5 bases and the J segment 12 bases; nucleotides outside the gene matches: 1. CDR3 length equals 11 residues. CDR3 loop: CASSRDRELFF. The CDR3 DNA is TGTGCCAGCAGCAGGGACAGGGAACTGTTTTTT. The whole variable domain, filled in from reference TRBV7-2 and TRBJ1-4, reads GAGVSQSPSNKVTEKGKDVELRCDPISGHTALYWYRQSLGQGLEFLIYFQGNSAPDKSGLPSDRFSAERTGGSVSTLTIQRTQQEDSAVYLCASSRDRELFFGSGTQLSVL.

The genes are TRBV19 and TRBJ1-1, with D uncertain. Germline V CDR1 and CDR2: LNHDA, SQIVND (reference sequence). The CDR3 extends over 13 amino acids. The ends were cut back, 6 bases at V and 0 bases at J, with 8 bases in the middle. The CDR3 region has the DNA TGTGCCAGTAGGGGTCAGATGAACACTGAAGCTTTCTTT. Amino acid sequence: CASRGQMNTEAFF.